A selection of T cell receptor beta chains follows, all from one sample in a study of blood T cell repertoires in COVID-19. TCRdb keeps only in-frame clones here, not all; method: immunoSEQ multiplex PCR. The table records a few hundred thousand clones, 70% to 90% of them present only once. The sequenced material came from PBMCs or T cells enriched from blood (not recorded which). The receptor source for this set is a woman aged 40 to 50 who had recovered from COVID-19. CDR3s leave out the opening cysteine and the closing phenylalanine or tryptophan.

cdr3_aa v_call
ASSMGRAGWQTQY TRBV28
ASSGTSGGAGNTGELF TRBV10-2
ASSPPFQGENTEAF TRBV18
ASSPQGAGTNEKLF TRBV7-9
ASSLAGLAGRNEQF TRBV11-1
ASSIGLAGDRY TRBV19
ASSLVASGHVYEQY TRBV11-2
ASSFAEGIQY TRBV7-9
AIKTPGIIEAF TRBV10-3
STRSGTNTGELF TRBV29-1
ASSRSTGAGGQPQH TRBV28
ASSWGLEGTQY TRBV28